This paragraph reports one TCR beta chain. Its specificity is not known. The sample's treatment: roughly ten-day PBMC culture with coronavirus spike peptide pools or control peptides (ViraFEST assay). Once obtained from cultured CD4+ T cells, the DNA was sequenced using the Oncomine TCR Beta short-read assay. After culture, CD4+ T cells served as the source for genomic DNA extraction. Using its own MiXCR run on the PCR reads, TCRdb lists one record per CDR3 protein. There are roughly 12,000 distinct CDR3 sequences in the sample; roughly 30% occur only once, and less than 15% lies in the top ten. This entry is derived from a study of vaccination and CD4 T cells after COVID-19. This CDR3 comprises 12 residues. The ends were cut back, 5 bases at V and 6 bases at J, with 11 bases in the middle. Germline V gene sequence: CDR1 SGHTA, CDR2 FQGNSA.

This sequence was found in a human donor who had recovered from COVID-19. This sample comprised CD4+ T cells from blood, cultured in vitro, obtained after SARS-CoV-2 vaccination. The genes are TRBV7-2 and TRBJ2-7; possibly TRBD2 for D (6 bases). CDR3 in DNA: TGTGCCAGCAGCAAGACTAGACTCGAGCAGTACTTC. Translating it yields CASSKTRLEQYF.